This passage covers 10 T cell receptor beta chains from one sample sequenced in a study of Ad26.COV2.S vaccination and SARS-CoV-2 variants. The data were produced by immunoSEQ multiplex PCR, yet TCRdb's version contains in-frame clones alone and is incomplete. The table lists around 350,000 clones, 85% of them singletons. Noted treatment: 19 received Ad26.COV2.S at low or high dose, single or two shots; about five received placebo; per-sample allocation not given. Day 63 after the first injection of vaccine or placebo was the sampling time. Sequencing used peripheral blood, obtained in a trial of Ad26.COV2.S vaccine versus placebo. These receptors were taken from a person aged 18-60 years who received the Ad26.COV2.S COVID-19 vaccine or a placebo.

The chain recombines TRBV30 with TRBJ1-1; a possible D gene is TRBD1 (5 bases). Germline V gene sequence: CDR1 GTSNPN, CDR2 SVGIG (reference sequence). The CDR3 is 13 amino acids. Trimming stripped 3 bases from V and 1 base from J, with 9 bases between. The CDR3 sequence: CAWRTGQNTEAFF. CDR3 sequence (DNA): TGTGCCTGGAGAACCGGACAGAACACTGAAGCTTTCTTT.

The rearrangement joins TRBV6-6 to TRBJ2-7, with 8 bases lining up with TRBD2. The junction had 11 bases not matched to a gene; V was cut back by 7 bases and J by 6 bases. The length of the CDR3 is 14 residues. Germline V CDR1 and CDR2: MNHNY, SVGAGI (reference sequence). The CDR3 loop is CASNRGGTEGEQYF. Here the CDR3 DNA reads TGTGCCAGCAATCGCGGGGGGACCGAAGGCGAGCAGTACTTC.

The chain joins TRBV4-2 to TRBJ2-3, with D unresolved. V lost 4 bases and J 4 bases, leaving 15 bases between the germline ends. The CDR3 is 15 amino acids. CDR1 and CDR2 from the germline V gene are LGHNA and YNFKEQ. The CDR3 loop reads CASSRTRSEADTQYF. DNA for the CDR3: TGTGCCAGCAGCCGAACGCGGAGTGAGGCAGATACGCAGTATTTT.

This clone has a single count. Other DNA sequences in the same sample also yield this CDR3. The rearrangement links TRBV19 to TRBJ1-5, with a possible D match to TRBD1 (6 bases). The CDR3 totals 16 residues. Germline-derived CDR1 and CDR2 are LNHDA and SQIVND (reference sequence). Trimming cost V 3 bases and J 0 bases, with 12 bases left between them. Here the CDR3 DNA reads TGTGCCAGTAGTATGGGCAGGGGATATAGCAATCAGCCCCAGCATTTT. Translating gives CASSMGRGYSNQPQHF.

The rearrangement uses TRBV10-3 and TRBJ2-5, with 7 nucleotides matching TRBD1. Trimming took 4 bases from V and 2 from J; bases not matched to a gene: 7. CDR1 and CDR2 from the germline V gene are ENHRY and SYGVKD. This CDR3 has 15 amino acids. CDR3 residues: CAISAADRKQETQYF. CDR3 bases: TGTGCCATCAGTGCTGCGGACAGGAAGCAAGAGACCCAGTACTTC.

The chain couples TRBV16 to TRBJ1-2, with D hard to call. CDR3 length equals 13 residues. The V gene's germline CDR1 is KGHSY and CDR2 FQNENV. The V and J ends lost 2 bases and 7 bases respectively, with 11 bases between them. This CDR3 is CASSQGQARGYTF. In nucleotides, the CDR3 is TGTGCCAGCAGCCAAGGTCAGGCTCGTGGCTACACCTTC. The full variable domain, with the rest looked up from reference TRBV16 and TRBJ1-2, is GEEVAQTPKHLVRGEGQKAKLYCAPIKGHSYVFWYQQVLKNEFKFLISFQNENVFDETGMPKERFSAKCLPNSPCSLEIQATKLEDSAVYFCASSQGQARGYTFGSGTRLTVV.

The chain has TRBV7-6 and TRBJ2-3; 7 bases are shared with TRBD2. Looked up from germline, CDR1 is SGHVS and CDR2 is FNYEAQ. Germline trimming cut 0 bases from V and 4 bases from J; bases unmatched to any gene: 4. The CDR3 has 15 residues. CDR3 DNA: TGTGCCAGCAGCTTAGCGCGCACTAGCGCAGATACGCAGTATTTT. It codes for CASSLARTSADTQYF. The variable domain in full, completed from reference TRBV7-6 and TRBJ2-3, reads GAGVSQSPRYKVTKRGQDVALRCDPISGHVSLYWYRQALGQGPEFLTYFNYEAQQDKSGLPNDRFSAERPEGSISTLTIQRTEQRDSAMYRCASSLARTSADTQYFGPGTRLTVL.

This chain links TRBV11-2 with TRBJ1-1; 9 bases are shared with TRBD1. Unmatched junction bases numbered 11, after V lost 5 bases and J lost 4 bases. The germline V gene encodes CDR1 SGHAT and CDR2 FQNNGV. This CDR3 has 16 amino acids. The DNA for the CDR3 is TGTGCCAGCAGCCTACAGGGGGCGAATGGCGGCACTGAAGCTTTCTTT. Amino acid sequence: CASSLQGANGGTEAFF.

Ten or more counts support this clone. The chain joins TRBV5-1 to TRBJ2-7; D is ambiguous. Germline assignment: CDR1 SGHRS and CDR2 YFSETQ. The V and J ends lost 3 bases and 6 bases respectively, with 10 bases between them. The CDR3 is 12 residues long. DNA of the CDR3: TGCGCCAGCAGCTGGCCGCCAGGCGAGCAGTACTTC. Its translation: CASSWPPGEQYF.

The CDR3 nucleotides are TGTGCCAGCAGTTACGCTCTATCACAAGAGACCCAGTACTTC. It yields the protein CASSYALSQETQYF. The chain links TRBV6-5 to TRBJ2-5; D is undetermined. CDR1 is MNHEY, CDR2 SVGAGI, per germline. V was cut by 2 bases and J by 2 bases, with 9 bases left in between. The CDR3 runs 14 residues.